The clone carrying this TCR beta chain appeared many times. The PCR used 60 Vbeta and 13 Jbeta primers. Method: immunoSEQ multiplex PCR; TCRdb's copy keeps in-frame clones and lacks some. In the table there are 110,000 or so clones, over 55% of which are singletons. The data were taken from a study of cytomegalovirus exposure and HLA in healthy donors. This CDR3 comprises 16 residues. The germline gives CDR1 MNHNS, CDR2 SASEGT. V lost 4 bases to trimming and J lost 4 bases; unmatched junction nucleotides: 11. This clonotype was obtained from a man in his late teens or twenties in good health and CMV-seropositive. The chain combines TRBV6-1 with TRBJ2-7; 9 positions match TRBD2. Material for sequencing was PBMCs. The DNA for the CDR3 is TGTGCCAGCAGTGCCGAAGCGGGGGGCCCCACTTACGAGCAGTACTTC. This codes for CASSAEAGGPTYEQYF.